Detailed here is one T cell receptor (beta chain). TCRdb passed the RACE reads through MiXCR, listing each CDR3 protein once. The sample records around 120,000 distinct CDR3 sequences, roughly 13% being singletons. The source of the sample is a study of human T cells and chemical hapten exposure. Time point: patch test 1, 2 weeks after DPC sensitization. The treatment: therapeutic diphenylcyclopropenone sensitization with weekly scalp DPC. The sequence derives from a man aged 18 to 30 with alopecia areata. Some clones in this sample may be carry-over from other donors' samples. Sequences were derived from whole blood, sampled in connection with sensitization to the hapten diphenylcyclopropenone (DPC).

CDR3 bases: TGCAGTGCTAGAGATCGGCAAAAGGACGGAGGCGGTCAGCCCCAGCATTTT. As protein: CSARDRQKDGGGQPQHF. V usage is TRBV20-1 and J usage is TRBJ1-5; unclear D gene. This CDR3 comprises 17 residues. The ends were cut back, 0 bases at V and 6 bases at J, with 21 bases in the middle. Per the germline V gene, CDR1 is DFQATT and CDR2 is SNEGSKA (reference sequence).